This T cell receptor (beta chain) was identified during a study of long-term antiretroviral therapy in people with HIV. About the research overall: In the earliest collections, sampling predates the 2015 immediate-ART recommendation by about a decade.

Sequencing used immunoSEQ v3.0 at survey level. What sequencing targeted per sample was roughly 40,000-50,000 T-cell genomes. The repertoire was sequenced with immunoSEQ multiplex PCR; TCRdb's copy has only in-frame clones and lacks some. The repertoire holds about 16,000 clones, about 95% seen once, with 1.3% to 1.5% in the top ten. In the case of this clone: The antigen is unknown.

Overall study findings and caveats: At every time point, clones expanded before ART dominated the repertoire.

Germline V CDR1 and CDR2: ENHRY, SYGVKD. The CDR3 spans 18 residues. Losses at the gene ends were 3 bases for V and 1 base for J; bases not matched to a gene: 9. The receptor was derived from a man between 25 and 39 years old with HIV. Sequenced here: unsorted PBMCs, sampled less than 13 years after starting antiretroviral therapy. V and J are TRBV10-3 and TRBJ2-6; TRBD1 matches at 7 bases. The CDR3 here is CAISDVGTENSGANVLTF. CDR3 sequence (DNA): TGTGCCATCAGTGACGTGGGGACAGAGAATTCTGGGGCCAACGTCCTGACTTTC.